The clone carrying this T cell receptor (beta chain) was found a few times. Its target is not known. This specimen belongs to a study of CD4 T cells in relation to SARS-CoV-2 and coronaviruses. Study-wide background: PBMCs were cultured with antigen for around nine days before TCR beta sequencing.

TCRdb keeps only in-frame clones here, not all; method: immunoSEQ multiplex PCR. The data show about 23,000 clones, under 80% seen once. Unexposed donor CD4+ T cells date from about 2010-2018, before the COVID-19 pandemic. The cells were cultured for about ten days before CD4+ T cells were isolated. As cell numbers allowed, unexposed-donor CD4+ T cells faced SARS-CoV-2 S/N and four cold-coronavirus spikes. With 3 bases removed from V and 8 bases from J, the gap between germline ends came to 16 bases. In germline, CDR1 is GTSNPN, CDR2 SVGIG (reference sequence). This CDR3 has 14 residues. The rearrangement links TRBV30 to TRBJ1-4; a weak D match, TRBD1 (5 bases). Sequences were obtained from CD4+ T cells from PBMCs, cultured in vitro. The clonotype was recovered from a human donor in good health. As DNA, the CDR3 is TGTGCCTGGAGCATGGGGCCCTCCGGCGAAAAACTGTTTTTT. Amino acids: CAWSMGPSGEKLFF.